Described below is a single T cell receptor beta chain sequence and its context. What it binds is unknown. The data originate from a study of T cell responses to AZD1222 COVID-19 vaccine. TCRdb's copy holds only in-frame clones and misses some; the assay was immunoSEQ multiplex PCR. The profile shows approximately 140,000 clones, about 94% of them singletons. General study findings and limits: Following two doses of AZD1222, Spike-specific TCR breadth and depth rose. Unmutated regions of variants are reportedly targeted by nearly half of spike-specific TCRs.

The germline V gene encodes CDR1 SGHTA and CDR2 FQGNSA. The V and J ends lost 5 bases and 2 bases, in that order; junction bases with no gene match: 11. The CDR3 spans 16 residues. The V gene is TRBV7-2, the J gene TRBJ1-2, with TRBD1 identical over 7 bases. This receptor was obtained from an adult in good health. Sequencing was performed on peripheral blood, taken on day 0 of AZD1222 vaccination. Written as DNA, the CDR3 is TGTGCCAGCAGCACAGACGGGACAGTGAGGAACTATGGCTACACCTTC. It yields the protein CASSTDGTVRNYGYTF.